These 31 T cell receptor beta chains were all obtained from the same sample, sequenced in a study of OX40 agonist ivuxolimab in advanced cancers. Profiled with immunoSEQ multiplex PCR; TCRdb holds only in-frame clones, not every one. The profile shows tens of thousands of clones, under 90% of them singletons. The sequences come from CD4+ or CD8+ T cells sorted from blood, collected in a trial of the OX40 agonist ivuxolimab. Every receptor here comes from an adult with an advanced solid tumor such as melanoma, head and neck, liver or kidney cancer.

The CDR3 sequence: CASSPLTGTDHRELFF. The CDR3 coding sequence is TGCGCCAGCAGCCCCTTAACTGGGACAGATCACCGGGAGCTGTTTTTT. The chain couples TRBV5-1 to TRBJ2-2; TRBD1 agrees at 7 bases. The CDR3 runs to 16 residues. V trimming: 4 bases; J trimming: 9 bases; junction bases outside the gene matches: 15. The germline V gene encodes CDR1 SGHRS and CDR2 YFSETQ.

The V call is TRBV7-9, the J call TRBJ1-6; D ambiguous. The CDR3 runs 14 residues. CDR1 is SEHNR, CDR2 FQNEAQ, per germline (reference sequence). V dropped 2 bases and J dropped 6 bases, with 8 bases sitting between them. For the CDR3, the DNA is TGTGCCAGCAGCTTAAGGCTTGTTAATTCACCCCTCCACTTT. This codes for CASSLRLVNSPLHF.

This clone is a singleton in its sample. This chain joins TRBV5-6 and TRBJ1-2; D gene unclear. V was shortened by 0 bases and J by 1 base, with 16 bases between the two germline ends. Germline loops: CDR1 SGHDT, CDR2 YYEEEE. This CDR3 region has 17 residues. The CDR3 loop reads CASSLVTQSPYNYGYTF. CDR3 nucleotides: TGTGCCAGCAGCTTGGTGACCCAGAGTCCCTATAACTATGGCTACACCTTC.

V is TRBV5-1 and J is TRBJ1-5; the D is unclear. This CDR3 has 14 residues. Per germline, CDR1 SGHRS and CDR2 YFSETQ. The V gene lost 0 bases and the J gene lost 3 bases, with 7 bases spanning the gap. For the CDR3, the DNA is TGCGCCAGCAGCTTGGGTCAACCCAATCAGCCCCAGCATTTT. Its translation is CASSLGQPNQPQHF.

This rearrangement joins TRBV6-5 to TRBJ1-1; 7 nucleotides align to TRBD1. CDR1 is MNHEY and CDR2 is SVGAGI in the germline V gene. V lost 5 bases and J lost 2; bases outside the gene matches: 8. The CDR3 consists of 15 residues. The DNA for the CDR3 is TGTGCCAGCAGTGGCGAAACAGGGGTTAACACTGAAGCTTTCTTT. This codes for CASSGETGVNTEAFF.

In this sample, this clone turned up a few times. The chain combines TRBV14 with TRBJ2-3; possible D gene TRBD1, 5 bases. Germline CDR1 SGHDN, CDR2 FVKESK. This CDR3 has 15 amino acids. V dropped 4 bases and J dropped 6 bases, with 17 bases sitting between them. The CDR3 protein is CASSRIGRGRDTQYF. CDR3 nucleotides: TGTGCCAGCAGCCGCATCGGAAGGGGTAGGGATACGCAGTATTTT.

The chain couples TRBV7-2 to TRBJ2-7, with D possibly being TRBD2 (6 bases). Germline values: CDR1 SGHTA, CDR2 FQGNSA. The CDR3 sequence is 12 residues long. Between the trimmed V and J ends, which lost 2 bases and 4 bases, there was a span of 6 bases. CDR3: CASSLLAYEQYF. CDR3 sequence (DNA): TGTGCCAGCAGCTTACTAGCGTACGAGCAGTACTTC.

The chain is built from TRBV5-4 and TRBJ1-6; D is uncertain. This CDR3 has 12 amino acids. V shed 0 bases and J shed 5 bases, with 0 bases lying between them. CDR1 and CDR2 (germline): SGHNT, YYREEE (reference sequence). Here the CDR3 DNA reads TGTGCCAGCAGCTTGGATAATTCACCCCTCCACTTT. This gives the protein CASSLDNSPLHF.

The chain has TRBV2 and TRBJ2-7; 13 bases are a match to TRBD2. Germline CDR1 is SNHLY and CDR2 is FYNNEI. The V gene end was trimmed by 7 bases and the J gene end by 7 bases; junction bases not matched to a gene: 10. The CDR3 has 15 residues. The CDR3 nucleotides are TGTGCCAGCAATCGACTAGCGGGGGGCCAGGGGGAGCAGTACTTC. Translation gives CASNRLAGGQGEQYF.

This clone was counted a single time. The V gene is TRBV15, the J gene TRBJ2-1; 10 positions agree with TRBD2. Germline V lookup: CDR1 LNHNV, CDR2 YYDKDF (reference sequence). The junction had 5 bases not matched to a gene; V was cut back by 6 bases and J by 3 bases. The CDR3 is made up of 15 amino acids. CDR3 loop: CATRGAGGRYNEQFF. Written as DNA, the CDR3 is TGTGCCACCAGAGGAGCGGGGGGGCGCTACAATGAGCAGTTCTTC. Full variable domain (remainder filled in from reference TRBV15 and TRBJ2-1): DAMVIQNPRYQVTQFGKPVTLSCSQTLNHNVMYWYQQKSSQAPKLLFHYYDKDFNNEADTPDNFQSRRPNTSFCFLDIRSPGLGDTAMYLCATRGAGGRYNEQFFGPGTRLTVL.

The chain employs TRBV29-1 and TRBJ2-2; TRBD1 agrees at 7 bases. Germline V gives CDR1 SQVTM, CDR2 ANQGSEA. Losses at the gene ends were 6 bases for V and 0 bases for J; bases not matched to a gene: 4. The CDR3 covers 14 residues. CDR3 sequence (DNA): TGCAGCGTCAGGACAGGAGCGAACACCGGGGAGCTGTTTTTT. As protein: CSVRTGANTGELFF.

The rearrangement joins TRBV5-3 to TRBJ1-2; TRBD1 matches 7 bases. TRBV5-3 is designated an ORF whose function remains uncertain. Trimming removed 8 bases from V and 1 base from J; junction bases left unmatched: 11. CDR3 size: 15 residues. The CDR3 reads CASSPGGSDNYGYTF. The CDR3 coding sequence is TGTGCCAGCAGCCCAGGGGGTTCGGATAACTATGGCTACACCTTC.

This clone showed up just a few times. V usage is TRBV12-5 and J usage is TRBJ1-5, with unresolved D. Germline assignment: CDR1 LGHNT and CDR2 FRNRAP. With 6 bases removed from V and 0 bases from J, the gap between germline ends came to 21 bases. The CDR3 extends over 18 amino acids. The CDR3 nucleotides read TGTGCTAGTGGCAATATACCCGACGGTAGTTATAGCAATCAGCCCCAGCATTTT. It yields the protein CASGNIPDGSYSNQPQHF.

The sample holds one count of this clone. The chain joins TRBV5-4 to TRBJ2-3, with 7 bases aligning to TRBD2. Losses at the gene ends were 3 bases for V and 4 bases for J; bases not matched to a gene: 11. The CDR3 is 16 residues long. Germline V CDR1 and CDR2: SGHNT, YYREEE (reference sequence). The CDR3 protein is CASSWGGDWEPDTQYF. As DNA, the CDR3 is TGTGCCAGCAGCTGGGGGGGGGACTGGGAGCCAGATACGCAGTATTTT.

This rearrangement joins TRBV19 to TRBJ1-4; D may be TRBD1 (5 bases). The CDR3 is 15 amino acids. Germline CDR1 and CDR2: LNHDA and SQIVND (reference sequence). V was trimmed by 10 bases and J by 0 bases, leaving 15 bases between them. As DNA, the CDR3 is TGTGCCACCGCTCGGGGGGTTGCAACTAATGAAAAACTGTTTTTT. Its protein is CATARGVATNEKLFF.

This chain connects TRBV19 to TRBJ2-6; possibly TRBD1 for D (5 bases). Trimming cost V 5 bases and J 0 bases, with 8 bases left between them. The length of the CDR3 is 15 residues. Germline CDR1 LNHDA, CDR2 SQIVND (reference sequence). CDR3 sequence reads: CASSFQGSGANVLTF. The CDR3 region has the DNA TGTGCCAGTAGTTTCCAGGGCTCTGGGGCCAACGTCCTGACTTTC.

This clone was counted a few times. The chain carries TRBV5-4 and TRBJ2-5; maybe TRBD1 (6 bases). Germline CDR1 and CDR2: SGHNT and YYREEE (reference sequence). The V and J ends lost 1 base and 5 bases respectively, with 12 bases between them. The CDR3 is 14 amino acids. The CDR3, as DNA: TGTGCCAGCAGCTTGATAGGGGGATTCGAGACCCAGTACTTC. Its translation: CASSLIGGFETQYF. The full variable domain, completed using reference TRBV5-4 and TRBJ2-5, is ETGVTQSPTHLIKTRGQQVTLRCSSQSGHNTVSWYQQALGQGPQFIFQYYREEENGRGNFPPRFSGLQFPNYSSELNVNALELDDSALYLCASSLIGGFETQYFGPGTRLLVL.

The CDR3: CASSRDSAEAFF. The DNA for the CDR3 is TGTGCCAGCAGTCGGGACAGCGCTGAAGCTTTCTTT. This rearrangement joins TRBV7-9 to TRBJ1-1, with 7 bases lining up with TRBD1. The germline CDR1 and CDR2 sequences are SEHNR and FQNEAQ (reference sequence). This CDR3 has 12 amino acids. After removal of 6 bases from V and 6 bases from J, the junction contained 4 bases not matched to a gene.

This chain joins TRBV5-5 and TRBJ2-3, with D perhaps matching TRBD1 (6 bases). The CDR3 has 14 amino acids. CDR1 and CDR2 from the germline V gene are SGHKS and YYEKEE (reference sequence). The V gene lost 4 bases and the J gene lost 0 bases, with 9 bases spanning the gap. This CDR3 reads CASSPGHSTDTQYF. CDR3 DNA: TGTGCCAGCAGCCCGGGACATAGCACAGATACGCAGTATTTT.

The chain joins TRBV6-1 to TRBJ1-1, with 8 bases aligning to TRBD1. CDR1 is MNHNS, CDR2 SASEGT, per germline. This CDR3 contains 14 residues. V lost 6 bases and J lost 1; bases outside the gene matches: 4. Here the CDR3 DNA reads TGTGCCAGCAGATCAGGGGGCCGGAACACTGAAGCTTTCTTT. Amino acid sequence: CASRSGGRNTEAFF.

The rearrangement joins TRBV6-5 to TRBJ2-7; TRBD1 matches 8 bases. Germline V lookup: CDR1 MNHEY, CDR2 SVGAGI. V shed 6 bases, J shed 4 bases, and the junction held 2 bases outside the gene matches. This CDR3 contains 12 residues. CDR3 sequence (DNA): TGTGCCAGCAGCGGGACAGGATACGAGCAGTACTTC. It specifies CASSGTGYEQYF.

This rearrangement joins TRBV23-1 to TRBJ1-3, with no clear D. TRBV23-1 is classed as an ORF, of uncertain function. CDR3 length: 14 amino acids. V was trimmed by 3 bases and J by 1 base, leaving 7 bases between them. The CDR3 protein is CASSHPVSGNTIYF. CDR3 DNA sequence: TGCGCCAGCAGTCATCCGGTGTCTGGAAACACCATATATTTT.

The chain couples TRBV10-3 to TRBJ1-2, with a tentative D call TRBD1 (6 bases). The CDR3 has 13 residues. V lost 5 bases and J 8 bases, leaving 15 bases between the germline ends. Germline assignment: CDR1 ENHRY and CDR2 SYGVKD. The CDR3 is CAISHQGSEGYTF. The CDR3 coding sequence is TGTGCCATCAGTCATCAGGGGAGTGAAGGCTACACCTTC.

The chain joins TRBV10-2 to TRBJ2-7, with D possibly TRBD2 on 5 matching bases. Germline V lookup: CDR1 WSHSY, CDR2 SAAADI. This CDR3 has 14 residues. V was shortened by 4 bases and J by 0 bases, with 10 bases between the two germline ends. The CDR3 sequence: CASSVGAASYEQYF. As DNA, the CDR3 is TGCGCCAGCAGTGTGGGAGCGGCCTCCTACGAGCAGTACTTC.

This chain uses TRBV7-3 with TRBJ2-7, with 8 bases identical to TRBD2. V lost 1 base to trimming and J lost 5 bases; unmatched junction nucleotides: 10. There are 16 residues in the CDR3. The germline V gene has CDR1 SGHTA and CDR2 FQGTGA. The DNA of the CDR3 is TGTGCCAGCAGCTTAAACGCCGGGACTAGGGGGAACGAGCAGTACTTC. Amino acid sequence: CASSLNAGTRGNEQYF.

This sequence joins TRBV5-1 and TRBJ1-3; 9 bases are a match to TRBD1. Germline V gene sequence: CDR1 SGHRS, CDR2 YFSETQ. The V segment lost 1 base and the J segment 2 bases; nucleotides outside the gene matches: 16. The CDR3 totals 20 residues. The CDR3 DNA follows: TGCGCCAGCAGCTTGAGTGTCGGACAGGGGAGCCCTTGGGCTGGAAACACCATATATTTT. It codes for CASSLSVGQGSPWAGNTIYF.

The chain joins TRBV6-4 to TRBJ1-2; TRBD1 matches at 7 bases. Losses at the gene ends were 5 bases for V and 3 bases for J; bases not matched to a gene: 3. The CDR3 runs to 13 residues. Germline loops: CDR1 MRHNA, CDR2 SNTAGT. The DNA of the CDR3 is TGTGCCAGCAGTCAGGGGGTTGACTATGGCTACACCTTC. Translated: CASSQGVDYGYTF.

The rearrangement links TRBV4-2 to TRBJ1-3; a weak D match, TRBD1 (5 bases). Germline assignment: CDR1 LGHNA and CDR2 YNFKEQ. The CDR3 runs 17 residues. V was cut by 4 bases and J by 0 bases, with 16 bases left in between. This CDR3 is CASSPEGHLYSGNTIYF. The CDR3 DNA reads TGTGCCAGCAGCCCAGAGGGGCACCTTTACTCTGGAAACACCATATATTTT.

The V gene is TRBV20-1, the J gene TRBJ1-1; D not resolved. The CDR3 runs 11 residues. Germline-derived CDR1 and CDR2 are DFQATT and SNEGSKA (reference sequence). With 3 bases removed from V and 4 bases from J, the gap between germline ends came to 6 bases. This CDR3 reads CSASWATEAFF. Here the CDR3 DNA reads TGCAGTGCTAGCTGGGCCACTGAAGCTTTCTTT.

The chain has TRBV5-1 and TRBJ1-2; D is undetermined. This CDR3 is built from 15 residues. Germline V CDR1 and CDR2: SGHRS, YFSETQ. Trimming stripped 0 bases from V and 0 bases from J, with 9 bases between. The CDR3 protein is CASSLGSGANYGYTF. The CDR3 DNA is TGCGCCAGCAGCTTGGGGTCCGGAGCTAACTATGGCTACACCTTC.

The genes are TRBV7-2 and TRBJ2-5; 8 bases match TRBD2. V lost 5 bases and J lost 5; bases outside the gene matches: 13. Germline CDR1 and CDR2: SGHTA and FQGNSA. The CDR3 extends over 16 amino acids. In DNA form, the CDR3 reads TGTGCCAGCAGCCCCCAAGGACCGGGGGGGTGGGAGACCCAGTACTTC. Protein product: CASSPQGPGGWETQYF.